A single sample gave rise to the 26 T cell receptor beta chains below, sequenced in a study of cytomegalovirus exposure and HLA in healthy donors. Vbeta (60) and Jbeta (13) primers were used in the PCR. Profiling relied on immunoSEQ multiplex PCR, and the TCRdb table lists in-frame clones only, not all of them. The table has 90,000 or so clones, 65% to 80% seen once. Sample: PBMCs. All receptors come from a woman aged 18-35 years in good health and CMV-seropositive.

Only one count was recorded for this clone. The chain links TRBV28 to TRBJ2-7; 11 bases match TRBD1. The V and J ends lost 5 bases and 3 bases, in that order; junction bases with no gene match: 3. The germline V gene encodes CDR1 MDHEN and CDR2 SYDVKM. This CDR3 is 14 amino acids long. CDR3 protein: CASSGTGGIYEQYF. The DNA for the CDR3 is TGTGCCAGCAGTGGGACAGGGGGAATCTACGAGCAGTACTTC. Full variable domain (outside the CDR3, taken from reference TRBV28 and TRBJ2-7): DVKVTQSSRYLVKRTGEKVFLECVQDMDHENMFWYRQDPGLGLRLIYFSYDVKMKEKGDIPEGYSVSREKKERFSLILESASTNQTSMYLCASSGTGGIYEQYFGPGTRLTVT.

The chain links TRBV28 to TRBJ2-5; no clear D gene. The CDR3 totals 11 residues. In germline, CDR1 is MDHEN, CDR2 SYDVKM. Trimming shortened V by 10 bases and J by 2 bases, and 8 bases separated the two germline ends. The CDR3 reads CATVRQETQYF. In DNA form, the CDR3 reads TGTGCCACCGTCAGGCAAGAGACCCAGTACTTC. Looking up the rest from reference TRBV28 and TRBJ2-5 gives the full variable domain: DVKVTQSSRYLVKRTGEKVFLECVQDMDHENMFWYRQDPGLGLRLIYFSYDVKMKEKGDIPEGYSVSREKKERFSLILESASTNQTSMYLCATVRQETQYFGPGTRLLVL.

V usage is TRBV19 and J usage is TRBJ2-1, with D tentatively TRBD1 (6 bases). This CDR3 is built from 15 residues. Between the trimmed V and J ends, which lost 2 bases and 0 bases, there was a span of 8 bases. Germline CDR1 is LNHDA and CDR2 is SQIVND (reference sequence). CDR3 in amino acids: CASSIQGSSYNEQFF. DNA for the CDR3: TGTGCCAGTAGTATACAGGGGTCCTCCTACAATGAGCAGTTCTTC. Full variable domain (outside the CDR3, taken from reference TRBV19 and TRBJ2-1): DGGITQSPKYLFRKEGQNVTLSCEQNLNHDAMYWYRQDPGQGLRLIYYSQIVNDFQKGDIAEGYSVSREKKESFPLTVTSAQKNPTAFYLCASSIQGSSYNEQFFGPGTRLTVL.

A few counts support this clone. The CDR3, as DNA: TGCGCCAGCAGCCAGGACAGTGCAACTAATGAAAAACTGTTTTTT. Translation gives CASSQDSATNEKLFF. This chain uses TRBV4-3 with TRBJ1-4; weak D call: TRBD1 (6 bases). The CDR3 has 15 residues. V was clipped by 3 bases and J by 0 bases, with 8 bases between them. Per the germline V gene, CDR1 is LGHNA and CDR2 is YSLEER.

The chain carries TRBV7-2 and TRBJ2-2, with 8 bases that match TRBD2. Looked up from germline, CDR1 is SGHTA and CDR2 is FQGNSA. The ends lost 1 base at V and 0 bases at J; junction bases unmatched: 1. This CDR3 comprises 16 residues. The CDR3 here is CASSLGSGTNTGELFF. The CDR3 nucleotides are TGTGCCAGCAGCTTAGGTAGCGGGACGAACACCGGGGAGCTGTTTTTT.

V gene TRBV7-2 combines with J gene TRBJ2-1; TRBD2 matches 10 bases. From germline, CDR1 is SGHTA and CDR2 FQGNSA. The CDR3 is made up of 18 amino acids. V lost 2 bases to trimming and J lost 8 bases; unmatched junction nucleotides: 15. CDR3 sequence: CASSLIEVSGRSRDEQFF. Written as DNA, the CDR3 is TGTGCCAGCAGCTTAATAGAGGTTAGCGGGAGGTCTAGGGATGAGCAGTTCTTC.

V usage is TRBV7-9 and J usage is TRBJ2-5, with 10 bases lining up with TRBD2. CDR1 SEHNR and CDR2 FQNEAQ come from the germline V gene (reference sequence). The V and J ends lost 1 base and 5 bases, in that order; junction bases with no gene match: 13. The length of the CDR3 is 18 residues. The CDR3 region has the DNA TGTGCCAGCAGCTTAGAAGGGGCTAGCGGGAGTAGGAGGGAGACCCAGTACTTC. Amino acid sequence: CASSLEGASGSRRETQYF.

This clone turned up a few times. The V and J genes are TRBV7-9 and TRBJ1-2, with unresolved D. Germline values: CDR1 SEHNR, CDR2 FQNEAQ (reference sequence). The CDR3 is 13 amino acids. V lost 1 base and J 2 bases, leaving 5 bases between the germline ends. The DNA of the CDR3 is TGTGCCAGCAGCTTAGGACAAAACTATGGCTACACCTTC. It encodes CASSLGQNYGYTF.

This clone showed up just once. This rearrangement joins TRBV19 to TRBJ2-3, with unresolved D. Germline CDR1 reads LNHDA; CDR2 reads SQIVND (reference sequence). The CDR3 totals 13 residues. Trimming removed 8 bases from V and 1 base from J, with 10 bases in between. The CDR3 nucleotides are TGTGCCAGTGGTCTGAGTCGCACAGATACGCAGTATTTT. It codes for CASGLSRTDTQYF.

The chain links TRBV20-1 to TRBJ1-2; 7 bases are a match to TRBD1. Trimming removed 6 bases from V and 4 bases from J; junction bases left unmatched: 2. The CDR3 has 11 amino acids. Germline V gene data show CDR1 as DFQATT and CDR2 as SNEGSKA (reference sequence). CDR3 bases: TGCAGTGCCAGGGGGATCTATGGCTACACCTTC. Translating it yields CSARGIYGYTF.

This chain connects TRBV9 to TRBJ1-6, with TRBD1 identical over 7 bases. CDR3 size: 16 residues. Trimming took 0 bases from V and 8 from J; bases not matched to a gene: 8. The germline gives CDR1 SGDLS, CDR2 YYNGEE. CDR3: CASSVGGTALDSPLHF. The CDR3 DNA sequence: TGTGCCAGCAGCGTAGGAGGGACAGCGCTTGATTCACCCCTCCACTTT.

This chain links TRBV7-3 with TRBJ2-6; D is ambiguous. Trimming took 5 bases from V and 4 from J, leaving 12 bases between them. CDR3 length equals 15 residues. Germline loops: CDR1 SGHTA, CDR2 FQGTGA. CDR3: CASSPLLPGANVLTF. DNA of the CDR3: TGTGCCAGCAGCCCACTTTTGCCCGGGGCCAACGTCCTGACTTTC.

The genes are TRBV27 and TRBJ2-7; no clear D. Germline V lookup: CDR1 MNHEY, CDR2 SMNVEV (reference sequence). There are 14 residues in the CDR3. V was trimmed by 5 bases and J by 1 base, leaving 12 bases between them. This chain's CDR3 is CASSPGFGSYEQYF. The CDR3 nucleotides are TGTGCCAGCAGTCCCGGTTTCGGGTCCTACGAGCAGTACTTC.

The chain links TRBV6-4 to TRBJ1-2; 10 bases agree with TRBD1. The CDR3 spans 13 residues. V gave up 5 bases and J gave up 5 bases; unmatched junction bases: 2. Germline lookup yields CDR1 MRHNA and CDR2 SNTAGT. The CDR3 DNA sequence: TGTGCCAGCAGTAAGGGACAGGGGTATGGCTACACCTTC. It translates to CASSKGQGYGYTF.

The rearrangement links TRBV19 to TRBJ2-1; TRBD1 matches 11 bases. After removal of 6 bases from V and 8 bases from J, the junction contained 9 bases not matched to a gene. Germline CDR1 and CDR2: LNHDA and SQIVND (reference sequence). This CDR3 contains 15 residues. The CDR3 region has the DNA TGTGCCAGTAGCCCCCGGGACAGGGGGAACTATGAGCAGTTCTTC. This gives the protein CASSPRDRGNYEQFF. Full variable domain (missing parts from reference TRBV19 and TRBJ2-1): DGGITQSPKYLFRKEGQNVTLSCEQNLNHDAMYWYRQDPGQGLRLIYYSQIVNDFQKGDIAEGYSVSREKKESFPLTVTSAQKNPTAFYLCASSPRDRGNYEQFFGPGTRLTVL.

This rearrangement joins TRBV7-2 to TRBJ1-5; TRBD1 agrees at 9 bases. Germline V CDR1 and CDR2: SGHTA, FQGNSA. There are 16 residues in the CDR3. V was pared by 5 bases and J by 2 bases, with 7 bases of the junction left unmatched. The CDR3 spells CASSPWTGVGNQPQHF. The CDR3, as DNA: TGTGCCAGCAGCCCCTGGACAGGGGTGGGCAATCAGCCCCAGCATTTT. Looking up the rest from reference TRBV7-2 and TRBJ1-5 gives the full variable domain: GAGVSQSPSNKVTEKGKDVELRCDPISGHTALYWYRQSLGQGLEFLIYFQGNSAPDKSGLPSDRFSAERTGGSVSTLTIQRTQQEDSAVYLCASSPWTGVGNQPQHFGDGTRLSIL.

DNA of the CDR3: TGTGCCAGCAGCTTGGATGGGGCCAGTTACGAGCAGTACTTC. It encodes CASSLDGASYEQYF. This sequence joins TRBV5-4 and TRBJ2-7; maybe TRBD1 (5 bases). Trimming took off 0 bases at V and 4 bases at J, with 11 bases between the two ends. The germline V gene encodes CDR1 SGHNT and CDR2 YYREEE (reference sequence). There are 14 residues in the CDR3.

This sequence joins TRBV7-3 and TRBJ1-2; D is undetermined. CDR1 is SGHTA and CDR2 is FQGTGA in the germline V gene. V was shortened by 7 bases and J by 4 bases, with 10 bases between the two germline ends. The CDR3 consists of 12 residues. In DNA, the CDR3 is TGTGCCAGCATGGTAGGAGCCTATGGCTACACCTTC. Amino acids: CASMVGAYGYTF.

The V and J genes are TRBV7-2 and TRBJ1-1; 7 nucleotides agree with TRBD1. CDR1 is SGHTA, CDR2 FQGNSA, per germline. With V trimmed by 6 bases and J by 4 bases, 8 bases remained unmatched. The CDR3 length is 14 residues. As DNA, the CDR3 is TGTGCCAGCAGGACCCCAGGGGGTCTCACTGAAGCTTTCTTT. This translates into CASRTPGGLTEAFF.

V and J are TRBV7-2 and TRBJ2-1, with 12 bases lining up with TRBD2. In germline, CDR1 is SGHTA, CDR2 FQGNSA. CDR3 size: 14 residues. The ends lost 10 bases at V and 12 bases at J; junction bases unmatched: 13. CDR3 DNA: TGTGCCACTAGCGGGGGGGCCCTCCCCACAGGGCAGTTCTTC. This translates into CATSGGALPTGQFF.

This rearrangement joins TRBV5-1 to TRBJ2-1; 12 nucleotides agree with TRBD2. Trimming took 0 bases from V and 7 from J; bases not matched to a gene: 8. The CDR3 has 17 residues. Germline values: CDR1 SGHRS, CDR2 YFSETQ. CDR3 nucleotides: TGCGCCAGCAGCTTGGGACTAGCGGGGGACATCGGGAATGAGCAGTTCTTC. It codes for CASSLGLAGDIGNEQFF.

V and J are TRBV9 and TRBJ1-5; possibly TRBD1 for D (5 bases). Germline V gene data show CDR1 as SGDLS and CDR2 as YYNGEE. CDR3 length: 17 residues. V was cut by 4 bases and J by 0 bases, with 17 bases left in between. CDR3 in DNA: TGTGCCAGCAGCTCCGGGGGGGGACCTTATAGCAATCAGCCCCAGCATTTT. This codes for CASSSGGGPYSNQPQHF.

This clone was recorded a few times. The chain has TRBV6-4 and TRBJ2-1; 11 bases fit TRBD2. Germline values: CDR1 MRHNA, CDR2 SNTAGT. After removal of 0 bases from V and 7 bases from J, the junction contained 2 bases not matched to a gene. This CDR3 spans 15 amino acids. In nucleotides, the CDR3 is TGTGCCAGCAGTGACTCTAGCGGGGGGGGAAATGAGCAGTTCTTC. Translating gives CASSDSSGGGNEQFF.

The CDR3 region is CASSQPLGTGNYGYTF. The CDR3 DNA reads TGCGCCAGCAGCCAACCTCTCGGGACAGGCAACTATGGCTACACCTTC. The J gene is TRBJ1-2, the V gene TRBV4-1; 8 positions match TRBD1. Germline CDR1 MGHRA, CDR2 YSYEKL. The CDR3 length is 16 residues. After removal of 2 bases from V and 2 bases from J, the junction contained 7 bases not matched to a gene.

The rearrangement uses TRBV19 and TRBJ1-1; D remains ambiguous. CDR1 LNHDA and CDR2 SQIVND come from the germline V gene (reference sequence). The V gene lost 5 bases and the J gene lost 8 bases, with 15 bases spanning the gap. There are 13 residues in the CDR3. The CDR3 is CASSAPPTGEAFF. The CDR3, as DNA: TGTGCCAGTAGTGCACCCCCCACGGGGGAAGCTTTCTTT. Variable domain in full (rest from reference TRBV19 and TRBJ1-1): DGGITQSPKYLFRKEGQNVTLSCEQNLNHDAMYWYRQDPGQGLRLIYYSQIVNDFQKGDIAEGYSVSREKKESFPLTVTSAQKNPTAFYLCASSAPPTGEAFFGQGTRLTVV.

The table lists this clone with a few counts. The chain is built from TRBV5-1 and TRBJ2-7, with D tentatively TRBD1 (6 bases). In germline, CDR1 is SGHRS, CDR2 YFSETQ. The CDR3 sequence is 14 residues long. The V end lost 3 bases, the J end lost 2 bases, and 12 bases lay between the germline ends. In DNA, the CDR3 is TGCGCCAGCAGCTCATGGGACACAGCCTACGAGCAGTACTTC. Translated, it gives CASSSWDTAYEQYF.